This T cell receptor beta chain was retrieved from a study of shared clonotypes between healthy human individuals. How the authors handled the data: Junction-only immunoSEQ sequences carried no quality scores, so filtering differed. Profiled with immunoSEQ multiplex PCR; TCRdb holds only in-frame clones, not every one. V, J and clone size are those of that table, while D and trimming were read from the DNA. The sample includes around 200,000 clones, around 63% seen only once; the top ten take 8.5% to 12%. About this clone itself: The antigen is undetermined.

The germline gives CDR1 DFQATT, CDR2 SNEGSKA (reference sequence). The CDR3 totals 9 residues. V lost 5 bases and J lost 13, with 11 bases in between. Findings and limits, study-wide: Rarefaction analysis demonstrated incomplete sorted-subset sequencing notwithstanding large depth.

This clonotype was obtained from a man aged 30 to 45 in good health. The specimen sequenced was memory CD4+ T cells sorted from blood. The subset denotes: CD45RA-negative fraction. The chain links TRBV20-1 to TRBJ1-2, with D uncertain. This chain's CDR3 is CSAFGSSTF. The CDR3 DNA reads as TGCAGTGCTTTCGGCAGCTCCACCTTC.